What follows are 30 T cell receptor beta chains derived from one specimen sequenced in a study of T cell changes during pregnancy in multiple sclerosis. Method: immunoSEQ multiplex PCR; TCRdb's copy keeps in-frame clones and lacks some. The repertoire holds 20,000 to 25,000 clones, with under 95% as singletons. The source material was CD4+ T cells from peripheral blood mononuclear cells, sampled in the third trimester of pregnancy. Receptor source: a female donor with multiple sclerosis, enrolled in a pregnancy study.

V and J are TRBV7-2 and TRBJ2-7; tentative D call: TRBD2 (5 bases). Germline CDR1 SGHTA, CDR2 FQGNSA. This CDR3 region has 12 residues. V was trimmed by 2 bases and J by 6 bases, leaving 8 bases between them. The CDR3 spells CASSLTGFEQYF. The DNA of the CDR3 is TGTGCCAGCAGCTTAACGGGGTTCGAGCAGTACTTC.

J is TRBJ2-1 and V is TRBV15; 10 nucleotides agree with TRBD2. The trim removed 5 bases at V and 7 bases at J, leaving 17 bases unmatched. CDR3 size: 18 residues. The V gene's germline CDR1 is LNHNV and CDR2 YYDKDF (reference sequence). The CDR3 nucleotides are TGTGCCACCAGCTTCGGGGCGGCTAGCGGGGGCCGGAGGAATGAGCAGTTCTTC. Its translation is CATSFGAASGGRRNEQFF.

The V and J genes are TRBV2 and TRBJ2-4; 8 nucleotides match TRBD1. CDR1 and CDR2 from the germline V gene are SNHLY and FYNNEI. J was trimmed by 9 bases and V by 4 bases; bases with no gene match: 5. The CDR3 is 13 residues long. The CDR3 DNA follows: TGTGCCAGCAGTGGAGGACAGGGCAGCATTCAGTACTTC. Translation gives CASSGGQGSIQYF.

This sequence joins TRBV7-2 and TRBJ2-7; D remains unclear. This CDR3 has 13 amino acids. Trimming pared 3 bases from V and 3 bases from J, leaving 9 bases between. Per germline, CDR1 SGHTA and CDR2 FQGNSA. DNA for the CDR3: TGTGCCAGCAGCTTCTCGCCGAGCTACGAGCAGTACTTC. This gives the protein CASSFSPSYEQYF.

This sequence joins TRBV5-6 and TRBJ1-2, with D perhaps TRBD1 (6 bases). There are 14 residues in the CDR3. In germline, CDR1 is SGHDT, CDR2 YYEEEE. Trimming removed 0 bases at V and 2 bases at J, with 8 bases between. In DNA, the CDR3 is TGTGCCAGCAGCTTGGGGACAGAAAACTATGGCTACACCTTC. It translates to CASSLGTENYGYTF.

The CDR3 sequence is CASSPTGGRGGYGYTF. In DNA, the CDR3 is TGTGCCAGCTCACCGACAGGGGGAAGGGGAGGATATGGCTACACCTTC. The rearrangement links TRBV18 to TRBJ1-2, with 9 bases identical to TRBD1. The CDR3 contains 16 residues. The ends lost 3 bases at V and 5 bases at J; junction bases unmatched: 10. Looked up from germline, CDR1 is KGHSH and CDR2 is LQKENI.

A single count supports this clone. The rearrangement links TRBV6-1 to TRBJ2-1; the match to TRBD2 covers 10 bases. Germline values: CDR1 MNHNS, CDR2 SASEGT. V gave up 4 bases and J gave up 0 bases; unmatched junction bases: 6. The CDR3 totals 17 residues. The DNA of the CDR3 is TGTGCCAGCAGTGGTCTAGCGGGGGAGGGCTCCTACAATGAGCAGTTCTTC. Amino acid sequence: CASSGLAGEGSYNEQFF.

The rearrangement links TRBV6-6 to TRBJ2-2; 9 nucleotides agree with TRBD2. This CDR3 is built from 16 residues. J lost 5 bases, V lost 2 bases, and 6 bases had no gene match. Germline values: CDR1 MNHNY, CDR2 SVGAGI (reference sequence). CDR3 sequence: CASSYGGGARTGELFF. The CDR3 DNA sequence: TGTGCCAGCAGTTACGGCGGGGGGGCGCGGACCGGGGAGCTGTTTTTT.

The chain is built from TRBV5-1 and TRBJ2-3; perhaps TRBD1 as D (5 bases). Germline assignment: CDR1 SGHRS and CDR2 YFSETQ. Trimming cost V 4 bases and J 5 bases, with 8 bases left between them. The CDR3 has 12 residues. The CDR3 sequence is CASSLDRDTQYF. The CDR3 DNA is TGCGCCAGCAGCCTCGACAGAGATACGCAGTATTTT.

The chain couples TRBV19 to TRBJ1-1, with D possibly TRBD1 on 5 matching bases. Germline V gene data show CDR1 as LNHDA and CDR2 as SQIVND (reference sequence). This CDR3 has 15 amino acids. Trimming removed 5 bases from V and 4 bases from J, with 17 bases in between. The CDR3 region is CASSPITRRGTEAFF. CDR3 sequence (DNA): TGTGCCAGTAGTCCAATTACCCGGAGGGGCACTGAAGCTTTCTTT.

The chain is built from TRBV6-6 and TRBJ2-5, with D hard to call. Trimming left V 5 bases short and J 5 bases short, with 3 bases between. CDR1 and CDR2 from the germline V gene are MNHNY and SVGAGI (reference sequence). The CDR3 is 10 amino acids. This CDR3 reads CASSRETQYF. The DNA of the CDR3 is TGTGCCAGCAGTCGGGAGACCCAGTACTTC.

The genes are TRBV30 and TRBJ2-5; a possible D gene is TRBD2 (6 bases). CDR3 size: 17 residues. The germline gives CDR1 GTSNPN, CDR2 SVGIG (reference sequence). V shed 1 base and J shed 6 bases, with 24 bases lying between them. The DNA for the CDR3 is TGTGCCTGGAGTGGTTTTGAGAGCGGTCGGGGGTGGAAGACCCAGTACTTC. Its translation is CAWSGFESGRGWKTQYF.

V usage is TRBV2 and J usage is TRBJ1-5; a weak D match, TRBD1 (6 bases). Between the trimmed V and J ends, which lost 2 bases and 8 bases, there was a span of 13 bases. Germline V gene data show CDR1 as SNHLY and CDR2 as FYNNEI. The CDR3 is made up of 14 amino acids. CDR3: CASSELRGMEPQHF. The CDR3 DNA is TGTGCCAGCAGTGAACTGAGGGGGATGGAGCCCCAGCATTTT.

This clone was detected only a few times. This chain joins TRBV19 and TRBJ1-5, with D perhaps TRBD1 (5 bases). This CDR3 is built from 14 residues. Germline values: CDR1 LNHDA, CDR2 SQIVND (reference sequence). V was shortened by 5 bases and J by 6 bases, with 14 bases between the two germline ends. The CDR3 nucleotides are TGTGCCAGTAGTCCCCCCAGGGTAGGTCAGCCCCAGCATTTT. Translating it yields CASSPPRVGQPQHF.

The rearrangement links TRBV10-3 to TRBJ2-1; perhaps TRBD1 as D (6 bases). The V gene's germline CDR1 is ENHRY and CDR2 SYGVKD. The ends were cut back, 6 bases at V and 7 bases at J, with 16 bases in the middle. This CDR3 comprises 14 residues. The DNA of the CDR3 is TGTGCCATCAGGGACGAGCGGACAGCTAATGAGCAGTTCTTC. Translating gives CAIRDERTANEQFF.

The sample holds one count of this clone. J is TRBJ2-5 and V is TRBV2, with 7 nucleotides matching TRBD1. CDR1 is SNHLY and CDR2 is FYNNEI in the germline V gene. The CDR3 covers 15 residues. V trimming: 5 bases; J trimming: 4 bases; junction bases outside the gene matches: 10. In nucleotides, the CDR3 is TGTGCCAGCAGTCCAGGTGACAGGGATGGAGAGACCCAGTACTTC. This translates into CASSPGDRDGETQYF.

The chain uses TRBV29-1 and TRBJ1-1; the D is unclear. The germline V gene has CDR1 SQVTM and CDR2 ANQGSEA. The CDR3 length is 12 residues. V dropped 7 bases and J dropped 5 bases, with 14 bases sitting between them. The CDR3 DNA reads TGCAGCGAGCGGGCCCTAGGGACTGAAGCTTTCTTT. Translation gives CSERALGTEAFF.

The CDR3 reads CASSPTSGDSTDTQYF. DNA for the CDR3: TGTGCCAGCAGCCCTACTAGCGGGGATAGCACAGATACGCAGTATTTT. V and J are TRBV5-4 and TRBJ2-3; 10 positions agree with TRBD2. The CDR3 loop spans 16 amino acids. Per germline, CDR1 SGHNT and CDR2 YYREEE (reference sequence). V shed 4 bases and J 0 bases; nucleotides not matched to a gene: 5.

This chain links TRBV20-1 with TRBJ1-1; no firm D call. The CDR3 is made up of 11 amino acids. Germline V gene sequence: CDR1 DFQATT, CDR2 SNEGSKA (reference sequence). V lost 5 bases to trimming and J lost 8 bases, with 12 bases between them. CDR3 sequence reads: CSAHGAHEAFF. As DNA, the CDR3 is TGCAGTGCTCACGGAGCCCACGAAGCTTTCTTT.

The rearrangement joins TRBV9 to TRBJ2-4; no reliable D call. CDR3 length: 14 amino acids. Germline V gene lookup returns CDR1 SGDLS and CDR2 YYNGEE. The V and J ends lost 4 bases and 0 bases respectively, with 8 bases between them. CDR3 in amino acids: CASSQDLAKNIQYF. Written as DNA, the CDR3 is TGTGCCAGCAGCCAGGATTTAGCCAAAAACATTCAGTACTTC.

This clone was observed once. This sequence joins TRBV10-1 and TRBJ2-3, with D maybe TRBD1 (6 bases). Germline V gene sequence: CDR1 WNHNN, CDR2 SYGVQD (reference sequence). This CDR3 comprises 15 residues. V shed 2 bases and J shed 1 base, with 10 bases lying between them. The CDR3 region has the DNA TGCGCCAGCAGTGAGAAGGGGGAAGGCACAGATACGCAGTATTTT. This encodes CASSEKGEGTDTQYF.

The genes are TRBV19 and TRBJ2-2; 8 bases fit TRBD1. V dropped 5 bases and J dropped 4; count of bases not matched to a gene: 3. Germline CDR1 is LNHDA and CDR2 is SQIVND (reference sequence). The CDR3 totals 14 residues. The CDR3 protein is CASSQGAGTGELFF. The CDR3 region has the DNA TGTGCCAGTAGTCAGGGGGCTGGCACCGGGGAGCTGTTTTTT. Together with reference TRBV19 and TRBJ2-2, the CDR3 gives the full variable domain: DGGITQSPKYLFRKEGQNVTLSCEQNLNHDAMYWYRQDPGQGLRLIYYSQIVNDFQKGDIAEGYSVSREKKESFPLTVTSAQKNPTAFYLCASSQGAGTGELFFGEGSRLTVL.

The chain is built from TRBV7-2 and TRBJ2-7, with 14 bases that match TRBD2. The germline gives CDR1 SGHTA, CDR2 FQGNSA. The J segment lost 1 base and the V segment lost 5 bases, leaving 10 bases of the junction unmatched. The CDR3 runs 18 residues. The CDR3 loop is CASSLRVTSGGVSYEQYF. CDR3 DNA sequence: TGTGCCAGCAGCCTTCGGGTGACTAGCGGGGGGGTTTCCTACGAGCAGTACTTC.

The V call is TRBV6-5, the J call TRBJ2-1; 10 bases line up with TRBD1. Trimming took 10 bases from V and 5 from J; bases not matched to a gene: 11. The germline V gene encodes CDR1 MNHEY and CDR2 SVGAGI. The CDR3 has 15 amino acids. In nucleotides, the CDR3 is TGTGCCATCAAAGCCTCCGGGACAGGGGACAATGAGCAGTTCTTC. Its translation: CAIKASGTGDNEQFF.

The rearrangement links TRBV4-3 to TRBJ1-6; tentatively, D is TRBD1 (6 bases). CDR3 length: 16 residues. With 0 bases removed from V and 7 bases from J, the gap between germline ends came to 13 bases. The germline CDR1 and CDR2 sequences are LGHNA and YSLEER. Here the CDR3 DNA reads TGCGCCAGCAGCCAAGATAGAGGGGGAGGGAATTCACCCCTCCACTTT. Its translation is CASSQDRGGGNSPLHF.

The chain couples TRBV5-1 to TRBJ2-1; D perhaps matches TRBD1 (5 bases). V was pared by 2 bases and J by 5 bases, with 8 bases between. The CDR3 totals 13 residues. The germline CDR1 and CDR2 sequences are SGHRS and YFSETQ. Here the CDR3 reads CASSFGQHNEQFF. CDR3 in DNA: TGCGCCAGCAGCTTCGGACAACACAATGAGCAGTTCTTC.

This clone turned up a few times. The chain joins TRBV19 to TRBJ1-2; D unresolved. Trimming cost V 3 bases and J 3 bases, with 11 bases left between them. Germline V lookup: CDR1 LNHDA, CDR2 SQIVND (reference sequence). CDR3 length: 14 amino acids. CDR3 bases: TGTGCCAGTAGTATCGCAGGAGGCCACTATGGCTACACCTTC. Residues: CASSIAGGHYGYTF.

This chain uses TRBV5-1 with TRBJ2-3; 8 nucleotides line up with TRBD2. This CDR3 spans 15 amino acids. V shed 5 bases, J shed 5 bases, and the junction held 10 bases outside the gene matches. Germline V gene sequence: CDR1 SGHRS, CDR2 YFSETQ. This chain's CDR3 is CASRAGTSTVDTQYF. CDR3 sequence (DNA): TGCGCCAGCAGGGCCGGGACTAGTACCGTAGATACGCAGTATTTT.

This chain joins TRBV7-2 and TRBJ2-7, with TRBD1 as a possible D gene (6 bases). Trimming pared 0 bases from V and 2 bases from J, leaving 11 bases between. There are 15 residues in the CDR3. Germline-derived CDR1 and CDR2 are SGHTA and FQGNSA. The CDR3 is CASSLATGLTYEQYF. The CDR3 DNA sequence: TGTGCCAGCAGCTTAGCGACAGGTTTAACCTACGAGCAGTACTTC.

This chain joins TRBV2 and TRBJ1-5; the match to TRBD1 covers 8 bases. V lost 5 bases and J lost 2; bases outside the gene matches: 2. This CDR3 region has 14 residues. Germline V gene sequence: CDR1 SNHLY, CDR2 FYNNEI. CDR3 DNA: TGTGCCAGCAGTTTGGACAGGGGCAATCAGCCCCAGCATTTT. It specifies CASSLDRGNQPQHF.